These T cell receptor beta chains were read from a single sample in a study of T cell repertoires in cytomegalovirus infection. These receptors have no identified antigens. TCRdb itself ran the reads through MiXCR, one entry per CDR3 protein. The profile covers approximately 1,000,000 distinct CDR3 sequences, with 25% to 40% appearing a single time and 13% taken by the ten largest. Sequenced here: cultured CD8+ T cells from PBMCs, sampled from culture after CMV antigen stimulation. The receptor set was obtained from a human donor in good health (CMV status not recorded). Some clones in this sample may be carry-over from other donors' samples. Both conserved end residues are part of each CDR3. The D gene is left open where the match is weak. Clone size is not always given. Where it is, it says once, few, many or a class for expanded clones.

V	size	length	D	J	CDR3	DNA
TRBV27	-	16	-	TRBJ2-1	CASTRLDDGTYNEQFF	TGTGCCAGCACACGGTTGGATGACGGGACCTACAATGAGCAGTTCTTC
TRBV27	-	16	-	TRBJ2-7	CASSPSAGPSSYEQYF	TGTGCCAGCAGTCCCTCAGCAGGCCCTAGCTCCTACGAGCAGTACTTC
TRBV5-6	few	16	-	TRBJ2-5	CASSLGRGVYQETQYF	TGTGCCAGCAGCCTGGGCCGGGGTGTCTACCAAGAGACCCAGTACTTC
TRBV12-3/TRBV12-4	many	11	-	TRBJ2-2	CASSLIGELFF	TGTGCCAGCAGTCTGATCGGGGAGCTGTTTTTT
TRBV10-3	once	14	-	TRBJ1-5	CAISSQGLNQPQHF	TGTGCCATCAGTTCGCAGGGCCTCAATCAGCCCCAGCATTTT
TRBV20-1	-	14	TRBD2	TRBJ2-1	CSARLAGGPNEQFF	TGCAGTGCTAGGTTAGCGGGGGGACCCAATGAGCAGTTCTTC
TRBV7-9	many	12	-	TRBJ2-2	CASTPDTGELFF	TGTGCCAGCACCCCAGACACCGGGGAGCTGTTTTTT
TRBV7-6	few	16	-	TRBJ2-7	CASSLAGINSPYEQYF	TGTGCCAGCAGCTTAGCGGGGATCAACAGTCCCTACGAGCAGTACTTC
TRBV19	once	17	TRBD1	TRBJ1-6	CASSRDSTSSYNSPLHF	TGTGCCAGTAGTCGGGACAGTACGAGCTCCTATAATTCACCCCTCCACTTT
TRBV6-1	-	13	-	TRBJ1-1	CASSPDTYTEAFF	TGTGCCAGCAGCCCAGATACCTACACTGAAGCTTTCTTT
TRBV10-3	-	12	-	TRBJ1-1	CAISATDTEAFF	TGTGCCATCAGTGCGACCGACACTGAAGCTTTCTTT
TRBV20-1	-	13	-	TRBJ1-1	CSARFPADTEAFF	TGCAGTGCTAGGTTCCCAGCGGACACTGAAGCTTTCTTT